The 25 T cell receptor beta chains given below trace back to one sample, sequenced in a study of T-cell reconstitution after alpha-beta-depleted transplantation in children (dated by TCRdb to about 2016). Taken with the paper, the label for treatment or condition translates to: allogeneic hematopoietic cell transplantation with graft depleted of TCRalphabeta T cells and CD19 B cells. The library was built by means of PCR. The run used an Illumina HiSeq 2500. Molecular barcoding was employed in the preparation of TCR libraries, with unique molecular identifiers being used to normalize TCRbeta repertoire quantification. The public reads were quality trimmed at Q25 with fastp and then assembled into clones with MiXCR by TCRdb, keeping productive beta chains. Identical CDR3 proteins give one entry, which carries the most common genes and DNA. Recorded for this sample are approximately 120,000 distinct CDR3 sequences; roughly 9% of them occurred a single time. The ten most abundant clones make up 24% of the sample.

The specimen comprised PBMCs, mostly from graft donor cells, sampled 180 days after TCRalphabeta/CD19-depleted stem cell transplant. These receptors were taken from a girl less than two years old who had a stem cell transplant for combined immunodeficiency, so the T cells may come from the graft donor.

The CDR3 here is CASSGGLAGPSSYNEQFF. The CDR3 DNA follows: TGTGCCAGCAGCGGCGGACTAGCGGGTCCCAGCTCCTACAATGAGCAGTTCTTC. The chain links TRBV5-6 to TRBJ2-1, with 11 positions matching TRBD2. Germline V gene sequence: CDR1 SGHDT, CDR2 YYEEEE. J lost 0 bases, V lost 4 bases, and 9 bases had no gene match. The CDR3 extends over 18 amino acids.

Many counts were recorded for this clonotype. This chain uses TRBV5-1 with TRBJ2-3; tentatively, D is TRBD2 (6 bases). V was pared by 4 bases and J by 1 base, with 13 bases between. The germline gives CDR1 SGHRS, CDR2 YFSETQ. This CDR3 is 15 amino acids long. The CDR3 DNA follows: TGCGCCAGCAGCCGGGGCGGAGGGGGCACAGATACGCAGTATTTT. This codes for CASSRGGGGTDTQYF.

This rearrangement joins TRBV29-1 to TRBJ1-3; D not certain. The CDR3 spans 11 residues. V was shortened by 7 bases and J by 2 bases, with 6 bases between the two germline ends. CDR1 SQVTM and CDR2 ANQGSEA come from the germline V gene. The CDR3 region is CSAQTGNTIYF. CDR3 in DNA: TGCAGCGCCCAGACTGGAAACACCATATATTTT.

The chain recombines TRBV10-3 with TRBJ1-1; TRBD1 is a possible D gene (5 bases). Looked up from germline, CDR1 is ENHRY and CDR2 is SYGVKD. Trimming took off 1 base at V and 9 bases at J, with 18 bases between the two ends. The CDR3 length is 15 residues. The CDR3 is CAISEFLWGREQAFF. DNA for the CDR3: TGTGCCATCAGTGAGTTTCTCTGGGGCAGGGAGCAAGCTTTCTTT.

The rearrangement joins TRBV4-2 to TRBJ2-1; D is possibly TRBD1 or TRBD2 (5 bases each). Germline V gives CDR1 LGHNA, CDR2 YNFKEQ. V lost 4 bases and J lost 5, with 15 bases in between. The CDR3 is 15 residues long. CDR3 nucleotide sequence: TGTGCCAGCAGCCCCGGGACCCTCTGGCACAATGAGCAGTTCTTC. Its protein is CASSPGTLWHNEQFF.

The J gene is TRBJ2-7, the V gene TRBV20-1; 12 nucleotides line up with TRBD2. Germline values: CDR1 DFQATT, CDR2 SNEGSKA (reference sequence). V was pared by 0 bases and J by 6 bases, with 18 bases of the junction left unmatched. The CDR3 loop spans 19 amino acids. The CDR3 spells CSARDGYDGLAGGPFEQYF. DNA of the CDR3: TGCAGTGCTAGAGATGGGTACGACGGGCTAGCGGGAGGGCCATTCGAGCAGTACTTC.

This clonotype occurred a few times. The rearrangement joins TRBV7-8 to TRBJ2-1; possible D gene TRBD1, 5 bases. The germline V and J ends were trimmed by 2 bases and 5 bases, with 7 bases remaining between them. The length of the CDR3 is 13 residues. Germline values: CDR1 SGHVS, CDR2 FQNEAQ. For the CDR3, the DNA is TGTGCCAGCAGCTTATTACAGGACAATGAGCAGTTCTTC. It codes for CASSLLQDNEQFF. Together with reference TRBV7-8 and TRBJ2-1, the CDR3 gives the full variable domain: GAGVSQSPRYKVAKRGQDVALRCDPISGHVSLFWYQQALGQGPEFLTYFQNEAQLDKSGLPSDRFFAERPEGSVSTLKIQRTQQEDSAVYLCASSLLQDNEQFFGPGTRLTVL.

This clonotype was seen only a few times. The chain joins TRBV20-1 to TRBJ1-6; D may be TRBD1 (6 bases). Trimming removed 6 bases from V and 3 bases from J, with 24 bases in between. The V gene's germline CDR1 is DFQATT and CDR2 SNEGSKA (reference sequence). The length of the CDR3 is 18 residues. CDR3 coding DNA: TGCAGTGCCCGAATACCAGCCACAGGGCGCGTCTATAATTCACCCCTCCACTTT. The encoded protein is CSARIPATGRVYNSPLHF.

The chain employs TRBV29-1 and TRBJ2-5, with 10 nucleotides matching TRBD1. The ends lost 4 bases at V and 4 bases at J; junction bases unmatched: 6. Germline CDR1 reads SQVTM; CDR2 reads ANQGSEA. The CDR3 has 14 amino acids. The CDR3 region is CSVAGTGAAETQYF. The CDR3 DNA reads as TGCAGCGTTGCCGGGACAGGGGCGGCAGAGACCCAGTACTTC.

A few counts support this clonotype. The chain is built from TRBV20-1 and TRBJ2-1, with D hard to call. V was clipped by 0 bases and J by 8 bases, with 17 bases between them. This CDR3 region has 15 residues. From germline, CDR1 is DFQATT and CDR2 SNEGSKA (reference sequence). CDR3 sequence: CSARDFSSGVDEQFF. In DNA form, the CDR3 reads TGCAGTGCTAGAGATTTTTCTAGTGGCGTCGATGAGCAGTTCTTC.

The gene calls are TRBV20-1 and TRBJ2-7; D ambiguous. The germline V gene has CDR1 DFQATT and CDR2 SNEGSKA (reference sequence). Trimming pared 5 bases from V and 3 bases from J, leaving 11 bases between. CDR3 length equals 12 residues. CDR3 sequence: CSASPWDYEQYF. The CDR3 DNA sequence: TGCAGTGCTTCCCCCTGGGACTACGAGCAGTACTTC.

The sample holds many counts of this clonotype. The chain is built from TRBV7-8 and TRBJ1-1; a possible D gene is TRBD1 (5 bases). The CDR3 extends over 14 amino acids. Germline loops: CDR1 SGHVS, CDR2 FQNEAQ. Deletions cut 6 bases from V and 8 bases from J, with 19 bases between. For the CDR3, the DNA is TGTGCCAGCAGAGAAACGTCCGGGCAGGGAGAAGCTTTCTTT. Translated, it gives CASRETSGQGEAFF.

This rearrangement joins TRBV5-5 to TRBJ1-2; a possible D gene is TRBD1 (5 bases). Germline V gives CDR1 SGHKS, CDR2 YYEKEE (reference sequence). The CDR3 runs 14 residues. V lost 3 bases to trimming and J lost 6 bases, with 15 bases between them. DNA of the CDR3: TGTGCCAGCAGCTCGCTCGGGGGACTCAATGGCTACACCTTC. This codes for CASSSLGGLNGYTF.

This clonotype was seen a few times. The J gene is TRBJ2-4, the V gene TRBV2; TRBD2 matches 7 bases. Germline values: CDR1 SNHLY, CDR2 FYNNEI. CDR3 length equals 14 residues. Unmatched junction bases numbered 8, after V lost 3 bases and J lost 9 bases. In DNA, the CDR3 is TGTGCCAGCAGTGATGGACTAGTAAGGAGCATTCAGTACTTC. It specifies CASSDGLVRSIQYF.

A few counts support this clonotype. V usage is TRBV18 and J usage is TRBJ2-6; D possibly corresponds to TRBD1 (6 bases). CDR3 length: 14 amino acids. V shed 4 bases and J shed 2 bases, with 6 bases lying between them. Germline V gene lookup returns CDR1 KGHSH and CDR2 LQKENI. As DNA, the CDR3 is TGTGCCAGCTCACACAGGGCTGGGGCCAACGTCCTGACTTTC. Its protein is CASSHRAGANVLTF.

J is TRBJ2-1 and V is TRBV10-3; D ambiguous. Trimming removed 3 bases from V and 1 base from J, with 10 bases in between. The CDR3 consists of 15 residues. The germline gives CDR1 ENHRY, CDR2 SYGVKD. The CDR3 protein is CAISEGQRSYNEQFF. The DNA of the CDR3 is TGTGCCATCAGTGAAGGGCAGAGATCCTACAATGAGCAGTTCTTC.

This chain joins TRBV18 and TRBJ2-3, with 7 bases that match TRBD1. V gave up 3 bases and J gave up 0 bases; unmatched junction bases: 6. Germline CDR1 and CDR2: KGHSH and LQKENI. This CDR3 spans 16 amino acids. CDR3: CASSPPTGMSTDTQYF. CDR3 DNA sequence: TGTGCCAGCTCACCCCCGACAGGGATGAGCACAGATACGCAGTATTTT.

CDR3: CSARQWASNQPQHF. CDR3 sequence (DNA): TGCAGTGCTCGACAATGGGCTTCCAATCAGCCCCAGCATTTT. The rearrangement uses TRBV20-1 and TRBJ1-5; D ambiguous. This CDR3 is 14 amino acids long. Germline V gene data show CDR1 as DFQATT and CDR2 as SNEGSKA (reference sequence). Trimming removed 5 bases at V and 3 bases at J, with 14 bases between.

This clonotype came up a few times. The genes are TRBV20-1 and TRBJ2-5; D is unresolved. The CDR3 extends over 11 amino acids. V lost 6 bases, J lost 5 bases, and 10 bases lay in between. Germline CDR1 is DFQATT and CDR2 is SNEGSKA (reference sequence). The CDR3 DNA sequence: TGCAGTGCCCACGTCCACGAGACCCAGTACTTC. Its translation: CSAHVHETQYF.

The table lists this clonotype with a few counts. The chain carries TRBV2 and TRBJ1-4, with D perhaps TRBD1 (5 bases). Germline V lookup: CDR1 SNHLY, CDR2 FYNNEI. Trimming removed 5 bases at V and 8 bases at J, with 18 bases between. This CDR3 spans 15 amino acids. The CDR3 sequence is CASSYSGAGYEKLFF. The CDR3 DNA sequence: TGTGCCAGCAGTTATTCCGGGGCAGGGTACGAAAAACTGTTTTTT.

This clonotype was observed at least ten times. CDR3 DNA: TGTGCCAGCAGTTCGGGGACTGCCACAGATACGCAGTATTTT. Translated: CASSSGTATDTQYF. This chain joins TRBV12-3 or TRBV12-4 and TRBJ2-3, with D perhaps matching TRBD2 (6 bases). Trimming left V 4 bases short and J 2 bases short, with 10 bases between. The CDR3 length is 14 residues.

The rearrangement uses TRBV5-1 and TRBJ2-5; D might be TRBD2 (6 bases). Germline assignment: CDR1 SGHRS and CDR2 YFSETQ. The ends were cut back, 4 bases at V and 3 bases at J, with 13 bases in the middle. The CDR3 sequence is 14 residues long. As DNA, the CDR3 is TGCGCCAGCAGCGTATCCGGGACTGAAGAGACCCAGTACTTC. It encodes CASSVSGTEETQYF.

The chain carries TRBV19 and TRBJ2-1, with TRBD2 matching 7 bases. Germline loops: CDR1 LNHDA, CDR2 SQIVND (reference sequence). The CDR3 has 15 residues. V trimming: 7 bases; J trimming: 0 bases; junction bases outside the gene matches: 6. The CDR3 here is CASMARGDSYNEQFF. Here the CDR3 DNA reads TGTGCCAGTATGGCCCGGGGGGACTCCTACAATGAGCAGTTCTTC.

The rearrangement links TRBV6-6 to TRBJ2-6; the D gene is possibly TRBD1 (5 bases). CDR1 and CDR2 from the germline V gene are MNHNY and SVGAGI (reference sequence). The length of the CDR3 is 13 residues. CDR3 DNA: TGTGCGCTCGGACACTCTGGGGCCAACGTCCTGACTTTC. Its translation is CALGHSGANVLTF.

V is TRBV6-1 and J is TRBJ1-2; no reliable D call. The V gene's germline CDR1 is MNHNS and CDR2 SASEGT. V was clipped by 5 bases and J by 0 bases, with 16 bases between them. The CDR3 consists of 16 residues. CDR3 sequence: CASSPNGLRANYGYTF. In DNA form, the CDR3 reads TGTGCCAGCAGTCCAAATGGGTTACGAGCTAACTATGGCTACACCTTC.